The present entry profiles one T cell receptor (beta chain) with its context. Its antigen target is currently unknown. Qualities for individual bases were not recorded, and no much larger clone is one base off. The V end gives up 1 base and the J end 10 bases, leaving 8 bases in the junction not matched to a gene. There are 15 amino acids in the CDR3, from cysteine to phenylalanine inclusive. The sequence is cut down to CDR3 DNA, 45 bases in frame from base 1. From the germline V gene, CDR1 is KGHSH and CDR2 is LQKENI. Library method: the immunoSEQ multiplex PCR assay. For the multiplex PCR, a mixture combining 60 forward primers for TCR Vbeta segments and 13 reverse primers for TCR Jbeta segments was used. The CDR3 region of rearranged TCR beta genes was amplified from genomic DNA by a multiplex PCR assay. The amplified TCR beta libraries were sequenced on the Illumina HiSeq System as 87-base-pair reads. In the original analysis: In a later analysis, tens of millions of unique TCR beta chains were counted across the 500 to 850 repertoires, and approximately 9.9 million of these chains were shared by at least two donors. Raw reads were error-corrected and collapsed into unique sequences by a nearest-neighbor algorithm in which closely related sequences were merged to remove PCR and sequencing errors. To assign V, D and J gene segments, CDR3 sequences were aligned to IMGT reference sequences. For a sequence to be retained, a match of at least six nucleotides was required to both a V gene segment and a J gene segment. A rearrangement counted as productive if the CDR3 had no stop codons and remained in frame with V and J, and every other rearrangement counted as non-productive. CDR3 was defined by IMGT convention, running from the second conserved V-encoded cysteine to the conserved J-encoded phenylalanine. In an earlier analysis of around 570 of the donors, sequences lacking an unambiguous match to a single V gene segment were excluded. An earlier analysis of a few hundred of the donors classified V segments as functional when productive rearrangements were above 56.7% and as segregating when the standard deviation between donors was above 5%. To diagnose cytomegalovirus status from the catalog of TCR beta chain sequences, a statistical classification framework was built. V and J gene assignment, in a later analysis, came from comparing TCR nucleotide sequences with IMGT/GENE-DB human TR gene sequences. The TCRdist pipeline was used in a later analysis to assign CDR3 sequences and most-parsimonious VDJ recombination scenarios. In a later analysis, each TCR beta chain was defined by its CDR3 amino acid sequence together with its V-gene family, and reads without a unique V-gene family were excluded. A later analysis removed 500 to 600 highly shared, low-generation-probability nucleotide sequences to deal with suspected cross-contamination and a sequencing artifact. For each public chain, a later analysis derived a clonal expansion index from normalized ranks of inferred template counts within each repertoire. A later analysis computed generation probabilities with a VDJ recombination model fitted to out-of-frame rearrangements, and checked the results against IGoR. In a later analysis, TCR-TCR, TCR-HLA and TCR-CMV co-occurrence was scored with hypergeometric tests, and a repertoire-size bias correction was applied to TCR pairs. To estimate false discovery rates, a later analysis permuted the HLA or CMV assignments 20 times. In a later analysis, co-occurring TCRs were grouped using DBSCAN, and TCRdist sequence similarity was added for clustering within HLA-allele-positive subsets. Co-occurrence clustering excluded repertoires with fewer than 30,000 or more than 120,000 public chains, plus five with anomalous nucleotide sharing. TCRdb's version of the immuneACCESS table is confined to in-frame rearrangements and falls short of the full clone set. An unresolved V gene accounts for under half of the shortfall where checked; the remainder is of unknown origin. V and J calls and clone size are copied from that table; D and trimming were computed from the DNA. Across this sample there are approximately 120,000 clones, with around 80% seen only once. The ten top clones hold 0.95% to 1.4% of the sample.

In total, about 650 healthy bone marrow donors made up the cohort. All cohort members were sampled while nominally healthy, although unrecorded immune exposures were likely present. The donor was CMV seronegative and belonged to the group of 352 seronegative cohort members. A peripheral blood sample was provided by each donor, and peripheral blood mononuclear cells were used for TCR beta sequencing. The Qiagen DNeasy Blood Extraction Kit was used to extract genomic DNA from the blood cell samples. This record comes from a study of cytomegalovirus exposure and HLA in healthy donors (dated by TCRdb to the late 2010s). Regarding the research as a whole: According to an earlier analysis of around 600 of the donors, 150 million to 200 million T cells yielded some 110 million unique TCR beta sequences and approximately 280 Gb of sequence data. An early release covering roughly 640 HLA-typed donors comprised about 300 gigabases of sequencing data and about 90 million unique TCR sequences. Of the roughly 400 genotyped donors, approximately 82% fell in the genetic ancestry cluster associated with self-reported Caucasian donors. The study aimed to test whether cataloging public T cell receptors could reveal signatures of past pathogen exposure. The T cell repertoires of about 700 subjects were profiled by immunosequencing and related to cytomegalovirus serostatus. Along with the roughly 710-subject first cohort, a separate validation cohort of over a hundred different subjects was used. To predict cytomegalovirus infection status, the study combined high-throughput TCR immunosequencing, statistical association of individual TCRs with disease status, and machine learning. In a later analysis, previously published TCR beta repertoires from roughly 710 donors were re-analyzed and high-resolution HLA genotyping was added so that TCR occurrence patterns could be studied. Rather than drawing on any new phenotypic data, the later analysis identified candidate immune exposures from TCR beta sequences and the way those sequences occurred across donors. An earlier analysis of more than 450 of the donors used high-throughput TCR beta sequencing to judge whether each TCR beta V gene segment behaved as functional or pseudogenic. Alongside the repertoire data, information on donor age, sex, ethnicity and CMV serostatus was compiled. Genome-wide SNP genotypes for about 65% of the roughly 700 donors were used in a later genetic analysis, which treated that subset as a discovery cohort. Every discovery cohort repertoire had been produced on one sequencing platform. HLA typing covered class I and class II loci at four-digit resolution. The number of typed donors differed by locus: roughly 629-640 for A, B, C, DRB1 and DQB1; approximately 530 for DQA1; around 610 for DPA1; and about 470 for DPB1. A few DR-DQ haplotypes were treated as single units for association and clustering because of strong linkage in the cohort. On average, 235,054 unique TCR beta nucleotide sequences were sequenced per donor among 300 to 500 genotyped donors of the cohort, with 15% to 20% of those sequences being non-productive. Broad study findings and their caveats: The classifier was reported to diagnose cytomegalovirus status with high specificity and sensitivity in both the original cohort and the validation cohort. According to a later analysis, TCR association rates differed among HLA loci, with DRB1 alleles showing the most associated TCRs and HLA-C alleles showing the fewest. The sequencing pipeline was judged likely to have produced a cluster of highly shared sequence variants as a technical artifact. Roughly uniform sequencing depth across donors was assumed in presence/absence analyses, although this assumption may not hold. It was suggested by the authors that the approach could potentially be generalized to other disease states and immunological phenotypes. In vitro tests confirmed that a few of the cytomegalovirus-associated TCR beta chains recognize cytomegalovirus antigens. A further reported finding was that TCR beta sequences accurately predicted the HLA-A and HLA-B alleles for most subjects in the first cohort. Immune exposure information for the cohort was limited to CMV serostatus. The cohort was sequenced for TCR beta chains only, and without alpha or paired-chain data the features that could be detected were limited. Broadly in line with IMGT annotations, most TCR beta V segments showed up in productive rearrangements about 87% or about 30% of the time in an earlier analysis of 587 of the donors. Most TCR sequences were observed very rarely across donors, whereas some public TCRs were present in many individuals. V-gene and J-gene trimming of TCR beta chains was associated with a missense DCLRE1C variant in a later genetic analysis, and the association was replicated in an independent cohort. A later analysis found that most CMV-associated TCR beta chains appeared HLA-restricted, with HLA associations seemingly driven largely by CMV exposure. Compared with the roughly 710-donor mean, donors in an Asian-associated ancestry cluster had fewer N-insertions in productive TCRs, according to a later genetic analysis. HLA typing was unavailable for some donors at each locus, so association tests used only the typed subset. Roughly 17 rarely observed V segments, including chromosome 9 orphons, were excluded from the earlier analysis of about 610 of the donors because counts were too low. In a later analysis, several top co-occurrence clusters were reported to appear linked to parvovirus B19, influenza, CMV and Epstein-Barr virus. Some IMGT-functional V segments, including TRBV6-2 and TRBV6-3, could not be distinguished by the 87-base-pair reads and were therefore excluded. Assigning TCR associations to individual alleles was difficult when HLA alleles, especially DR and DQ, strongly co-occurred. Correlated functional status among segregating V segments might be attributable to linkage disequilibrium, but an unknown experimental factor could not be ruled out. The study gave a list of some 150 TCR beta chains associated with cytomegalovirus. A later analysis associated about 17,000 TCR beta sequences with specific HLA alleles at a false discovery rate of 0.05. In a later analysis, HLA-associated TCR beta chains showed more clonal expansion and lower generation probabilities than non-associated chains that were equally common.

Recombination linked TRBV18 to TRBJ1-4; the junction holds 8 bases that match TRBD1. This receptor was taken from a woman in her twenties or thirties in good health and CMV-seronegative. Sequenced: PBMCs. The base sequence is TGTGCCAGCTCACCACTGCAGGGGGCGCAAGGAAAACTGTTTTTT. It encodes CASSPLQGAQGKLFF.